The rows below give T cell receptor beta chains drawn from one sample of a study of a mutant IDH1 vaccine in newly diagnosed glioma. TCRdb keeps only in-frame clones here, not all; method: immunoSEQ multiplex PCR. The sample shows some 60,000 clones, roughly 80% of them seen only once. Their specific antigens are unknown. The material sequenced was PBMCs, taken from a glioma patient whose treatment included an IDH1 peptide vaccine. Receptor source: a man between 25 and 39 years old with glioma. Both conserved end residues are part of each CDR3. The D gene is left open where the match is weak. Expanded clones are given a class, and other clones once, few, many or no size at all.

d_call | j_call | v_call | clone_size | cdr3_nt | cdr3_aa
TRBD1 | TRBJ2-7 | TRBV6-6 | - | TGTGCCAGCAGACCTATGACCGGGACAGGAGACTACGAGCAGTACTTC | CASRPMTGTGDYEQYF
- | TRBJ1-6 | TRBV2 | medium-sized | TGTGCCACCTCACTCCGGGGGGGTAGTTCACCCCTCCACTTT | CATSLRGGSSPLHF
TRBD2 | TRBJ2-7 | TRBV19 | - | TGTGCCAGTAGTATAGGGAGCGGGGACTACGAGCAGTACTTC | CASSIGSGDYEQYF
- | TRBJ2-2 | TRBV5-6 | - | TGTGCCAGCAGCTTGGTGTCCGGGGAGCTGTTTTTT | CASSLVSGELFF
- | TRBJ2-2 | TRBV5-4 | - | TGTGCCAGCAGCTCTGGACTAACCTACACCGGGGAGCTGTTTTTT | CASSSGLTYTGELFF
- | TRBJ2-3 | TRBV7-9 | - | TGTGCCAGCAGCTCCCGTTGGGGGACAGATACGCAGTATTTT | CASSSRWGTDTQYF
- | TRBJ2-5 | TRBV2 | - | TGTGCCAGCAGTGAAGATAGGGGGGCAGGGCAAGAGACCCAGTACTTC | CASSEDRGAGQETQYF
- | TRBJ2-1 | TRBV5-1 | few | TGCGCCAGCAGCTTGGTGTCTAGGAGCAATGAGCAGTTCTTC | CASSLVSRSNEQFF
- | TRBJ2-2 | TRBV19 | - | TGTGCCAGCAGGGGACGGGCCGGGGAGCTGTTTTTT | CASRGRAGELFF
- | TRBJ2-6 | TRBV12-5 | - | TGTGCTAGTGGCCTAGCTTCGGGGGCCAACGTCCTGACTTTC | CASGLASGANVLTF